This T cell receptor (beta chain) was sequenced during a study of cytomegalovirus exposure and HLA in healthy donors. This CDR3 is built from 14 residues. Germline V gene data show CDR1 as SEHNR and CDR2 as FQNEAQ (reference sequence). V was trimmed by 5 bases and J by 8 bases, leaving 18 bases between them. The protocol was immunoSEQ multiplex PCR, while the TCRdb copy is restricted to in-frame clones and leaves out a portion. The sample shows about 120,000 clones, more than 75% of them seen only once. The sequence derives from a man aged 18 to 29 in good health and CMV-seronegative. Material: PBMCs. The rearrangement joins TRBV7-9 to TRBJ1-2, with D maybe TRBD1 (6 bases). In DNA form, the CDR3 reads TGTGCCAGCAGCCCAAGACAGGACCGCTGGGGCTACACCTTC. Translation: CASSPRQDRWGYTF.